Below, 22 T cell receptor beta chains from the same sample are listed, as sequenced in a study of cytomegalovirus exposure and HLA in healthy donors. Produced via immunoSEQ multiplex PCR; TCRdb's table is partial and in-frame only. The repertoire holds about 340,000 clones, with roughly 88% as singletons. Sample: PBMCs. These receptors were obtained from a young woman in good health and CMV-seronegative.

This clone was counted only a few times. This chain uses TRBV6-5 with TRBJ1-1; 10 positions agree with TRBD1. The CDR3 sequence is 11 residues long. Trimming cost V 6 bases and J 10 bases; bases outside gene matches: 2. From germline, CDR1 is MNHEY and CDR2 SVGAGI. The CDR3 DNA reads TGTGCCAGCAGGGGACAGGGGTTAGCTTTCTTT. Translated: CASRGQGLAFF.

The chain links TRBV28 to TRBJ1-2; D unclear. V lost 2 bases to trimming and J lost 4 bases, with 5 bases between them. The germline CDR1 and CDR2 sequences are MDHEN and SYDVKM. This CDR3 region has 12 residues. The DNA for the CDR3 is TGTGCCAGCAGTTTAGCCGGCTATGGCTACACCTTC. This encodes CASSLAGYGYTF.

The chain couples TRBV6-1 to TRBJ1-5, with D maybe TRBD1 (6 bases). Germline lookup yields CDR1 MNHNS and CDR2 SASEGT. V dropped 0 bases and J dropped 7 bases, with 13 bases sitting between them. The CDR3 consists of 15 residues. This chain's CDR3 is CASSEAAGEYQPQHF. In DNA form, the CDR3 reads TGTGCCAGCAGTGAAGCGGCAGGGGAGTACCAGCCCCAGCATTTT.

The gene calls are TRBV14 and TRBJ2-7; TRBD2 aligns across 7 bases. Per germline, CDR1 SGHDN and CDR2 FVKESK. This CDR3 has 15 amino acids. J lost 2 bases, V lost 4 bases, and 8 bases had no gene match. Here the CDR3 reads CASSLAPSGTYEQYF. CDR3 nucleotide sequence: TGTGCCAGCAGCCTCGCCCCTAGCGGTACCTACGAGCAGTACTTC.

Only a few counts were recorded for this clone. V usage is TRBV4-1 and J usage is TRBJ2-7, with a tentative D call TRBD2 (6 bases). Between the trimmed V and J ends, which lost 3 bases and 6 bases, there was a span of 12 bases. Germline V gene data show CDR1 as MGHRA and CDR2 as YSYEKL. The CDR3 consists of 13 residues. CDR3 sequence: CASSHGGNSEQYF. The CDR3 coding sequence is TGCGCCAGCAGCCATGGGGGGAACAGCGAGCAGTACTTC.

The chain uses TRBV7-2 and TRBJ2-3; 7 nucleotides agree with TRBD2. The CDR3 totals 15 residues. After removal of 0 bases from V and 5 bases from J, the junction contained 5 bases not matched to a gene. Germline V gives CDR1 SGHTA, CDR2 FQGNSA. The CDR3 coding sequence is TGTGCCAGCAGCTTAGCGGGAGGGCCGGGAGATACGCAGTATTTT. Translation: CASSLAGGPGDTQYF.

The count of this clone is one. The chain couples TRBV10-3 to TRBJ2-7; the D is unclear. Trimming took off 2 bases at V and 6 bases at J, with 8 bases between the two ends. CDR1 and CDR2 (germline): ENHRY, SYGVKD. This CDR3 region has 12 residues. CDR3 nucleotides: TGTGCCATCAGTGAGGGCGGCCCCGAGCAGTACTTC. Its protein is CAISEGGPEQYF.

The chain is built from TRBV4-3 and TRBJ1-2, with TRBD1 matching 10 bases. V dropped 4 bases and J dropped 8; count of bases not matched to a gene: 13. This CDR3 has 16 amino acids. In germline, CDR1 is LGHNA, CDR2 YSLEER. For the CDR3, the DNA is TGCGCCAGCAGCCCCGGGACAGGGGCCCTTCACGGAGGCTACACCTTC. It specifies CASSPGTGALHGGYTF.

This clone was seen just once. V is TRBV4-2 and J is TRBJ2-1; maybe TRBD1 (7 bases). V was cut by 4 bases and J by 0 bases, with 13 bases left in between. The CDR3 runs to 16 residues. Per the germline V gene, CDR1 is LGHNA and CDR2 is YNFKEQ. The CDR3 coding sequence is TGTGCCAGCAGCCTCGCGCAGGGGGGCTCCTACAATGAGCAGTTCTTC. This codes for CASSLAQGGSYNEQFF.

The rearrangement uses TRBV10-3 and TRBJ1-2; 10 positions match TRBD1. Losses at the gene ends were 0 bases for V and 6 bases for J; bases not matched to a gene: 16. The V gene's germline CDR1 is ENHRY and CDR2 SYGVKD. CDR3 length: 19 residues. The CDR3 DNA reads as TGTGCCATCAGTGAGTCGATGGTCGGTGCGCGGGACAGGGGTCATGGCTACACCTTC. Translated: CAISESMVGARDRGHGYTF.

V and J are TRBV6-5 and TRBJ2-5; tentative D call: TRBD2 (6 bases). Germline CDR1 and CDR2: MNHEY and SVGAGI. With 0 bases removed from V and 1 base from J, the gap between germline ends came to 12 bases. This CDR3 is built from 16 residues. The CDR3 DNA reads TGTGCCAGCAGTTACTCCTCCGTTAGCGGCCAAGAGACCCAGTACTTC. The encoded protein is CASSYSSVSGQETQYF.

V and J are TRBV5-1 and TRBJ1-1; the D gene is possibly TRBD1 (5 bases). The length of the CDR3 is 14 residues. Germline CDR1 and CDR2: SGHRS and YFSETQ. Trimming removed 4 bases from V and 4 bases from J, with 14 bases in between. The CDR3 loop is CASSPQGPGTEAFF. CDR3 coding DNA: TGCGCCAGCAGCCCCCAGGGCCCTGGCACTGAAGCTTTCTTT. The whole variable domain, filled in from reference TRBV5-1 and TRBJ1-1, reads KAGVTQTPRYLIKTRGQQVTLSCSPISGHRSVSWYQQTPGQGLQFLFEYFSETQRNKGNFPGRFSGRQFSNSRSEMNVSTLELGDSALYLCASSPQGPGTEAFFGQGTRLTVV.

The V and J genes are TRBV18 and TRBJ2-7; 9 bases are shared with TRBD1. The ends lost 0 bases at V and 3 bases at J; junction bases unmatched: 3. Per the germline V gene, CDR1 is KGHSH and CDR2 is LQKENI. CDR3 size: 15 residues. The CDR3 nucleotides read TGTGCCAGCTCACCACCCGGGACAGGGTTCTACGAGCAGTACTTC. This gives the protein CASSPPGTGFYEQYF.

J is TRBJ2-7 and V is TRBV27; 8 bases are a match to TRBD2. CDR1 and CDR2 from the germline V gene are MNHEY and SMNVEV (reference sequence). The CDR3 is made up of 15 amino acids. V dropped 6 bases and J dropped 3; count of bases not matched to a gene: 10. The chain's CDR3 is CASRSPGLVFYEQYF. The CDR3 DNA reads TGTGCCAGCAGGTCTCCGGGACTAGTCTTCTACGAGCAGTACTTC.

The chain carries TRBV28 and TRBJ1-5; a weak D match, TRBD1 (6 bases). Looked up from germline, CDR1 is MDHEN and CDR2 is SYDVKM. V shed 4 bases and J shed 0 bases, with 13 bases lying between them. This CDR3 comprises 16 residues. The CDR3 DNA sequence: TGTGCCAGCAGTTCCGGGTGGGACACTAGCAATCAGCCCCAGCATTTT. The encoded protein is CASSSGWDTSNQPQHF.

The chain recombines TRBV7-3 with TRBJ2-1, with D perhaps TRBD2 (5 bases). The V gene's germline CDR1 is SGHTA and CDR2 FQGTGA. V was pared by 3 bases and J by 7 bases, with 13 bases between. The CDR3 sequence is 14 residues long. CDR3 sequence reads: CASSFSGPGNEQFF. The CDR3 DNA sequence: TGTGCCAGCAGCTTTTCTGGGCCGGGGAATGAGCAGTTCTTC.

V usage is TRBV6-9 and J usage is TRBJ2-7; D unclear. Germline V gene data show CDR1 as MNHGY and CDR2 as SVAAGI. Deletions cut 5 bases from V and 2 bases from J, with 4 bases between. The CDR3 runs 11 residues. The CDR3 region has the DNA TGTGCCAGCAGTGGCCCCTACGAGCAGTACTTC. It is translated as CASSGPYEQYF.

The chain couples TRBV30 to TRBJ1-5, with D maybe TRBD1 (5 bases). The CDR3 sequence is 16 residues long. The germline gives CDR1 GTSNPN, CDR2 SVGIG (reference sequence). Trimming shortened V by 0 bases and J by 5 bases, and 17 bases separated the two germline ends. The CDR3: CAWSVQDQTVDQPQHF. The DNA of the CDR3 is TGTGCCTGGAGTGTACAGGACCAAACGGTGGATCAGCCCCAGCATTTT. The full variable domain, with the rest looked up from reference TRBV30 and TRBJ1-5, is SQTIHQWPATLVQPVGSPLSLECTVEGTSNPNLYWYRQAAGRGLQLLFYSVGIGQISSEVPQNLSASRPQDRQFILSSKKLLLSDSGFYLCAWSVQDQTVDQPQHFGDGTRLSIL.

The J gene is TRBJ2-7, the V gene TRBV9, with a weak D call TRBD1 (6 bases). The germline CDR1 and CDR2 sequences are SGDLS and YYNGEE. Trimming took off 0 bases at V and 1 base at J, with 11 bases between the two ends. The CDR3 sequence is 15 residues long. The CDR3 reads CASSVGERGSYEQYF. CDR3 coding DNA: TGTGCCAGCAGCGTAGGGGAAAGGGGGTCCTACGAGCAGTACTTC.

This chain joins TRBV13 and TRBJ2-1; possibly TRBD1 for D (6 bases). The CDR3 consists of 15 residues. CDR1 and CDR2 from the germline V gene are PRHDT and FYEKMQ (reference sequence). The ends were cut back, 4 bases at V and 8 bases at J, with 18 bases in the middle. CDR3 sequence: CASSSTRGLGDEQFF. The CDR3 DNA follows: TGTGCCAGCAGCTCAACCAGGGGCCTCGGCGATGAGCAGTTCTTC.

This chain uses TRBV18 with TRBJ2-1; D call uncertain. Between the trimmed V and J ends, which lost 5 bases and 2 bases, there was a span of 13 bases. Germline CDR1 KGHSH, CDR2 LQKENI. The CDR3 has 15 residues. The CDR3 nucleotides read TGTGCCAGCTCAGCACGGGCTGACGCCTACAATGAGCAGTTCTTC. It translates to CASSARADAYNEQFF.

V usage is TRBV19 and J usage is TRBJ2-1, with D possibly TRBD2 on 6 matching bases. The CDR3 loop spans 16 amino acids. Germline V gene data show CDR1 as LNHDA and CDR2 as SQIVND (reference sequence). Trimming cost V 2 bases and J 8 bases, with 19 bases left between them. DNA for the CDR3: TGTGCCAGTAGTATATCCGGGACTGCTAGGGGCTATGAGCAGTTCTTC. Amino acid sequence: CASSISGTARGYEQFF.